This TCR beta chain was found in a study of Graves' ophthalmopathy and Graves' hyperthyroidism. Eligible hyperthyroidism cases comprised new diagnoses of under 2 months' duration in individuals aged 18 to 65. The diagnostic workup employed clinical symptoms, serum thyroxine, TRAb, thyroid ultrasound and orbital computed tomography. The starting material, approximately 10 ml of fresh peripheral blood, provided the PBMCs. Amplification of the TCR beta CDR3 regions used RNA transcripts (as template). HTBI primers primed a first-round RT-PCR, and a second-round multiplex PCR followed. From the multiplex PCR reads, TCRdb called clonotypes with MiXCR, one entry per CDR3 protein. Here the sample spans 680,000 or so distinct CDR3 sequences, 22% being singletons. Study-level points and caveats: In separating ophthalmopathy from stable hyperthyroidism, a 13-signature model achieved roughly 90% sensitivity and around 80% specificity.

V gave up 6 bases and J gave up 2 bases, with 11 bases separating them. This CDR3 has 13 residues. CDR1 is SGHAT, CDR2 FQNNGV, per germline. This clonotype was picked up many times. The antigen is unknown. The sequence derives from a woman aged 18-29 years with stable Graves' hyperthyroidism. Some clones in this sample may be carry-over from other donors' samples. The chain joins TRBV11-2 to TRBJ2-7; the D is unclear. The sequenced sample was peripheral blood. The chain's CDR3 is CASSSNSPYEQYF. DNA of the CDR3: TGTGCCAGCAGTTCCAATAGTCCCTACGAGCAGTACTTC.